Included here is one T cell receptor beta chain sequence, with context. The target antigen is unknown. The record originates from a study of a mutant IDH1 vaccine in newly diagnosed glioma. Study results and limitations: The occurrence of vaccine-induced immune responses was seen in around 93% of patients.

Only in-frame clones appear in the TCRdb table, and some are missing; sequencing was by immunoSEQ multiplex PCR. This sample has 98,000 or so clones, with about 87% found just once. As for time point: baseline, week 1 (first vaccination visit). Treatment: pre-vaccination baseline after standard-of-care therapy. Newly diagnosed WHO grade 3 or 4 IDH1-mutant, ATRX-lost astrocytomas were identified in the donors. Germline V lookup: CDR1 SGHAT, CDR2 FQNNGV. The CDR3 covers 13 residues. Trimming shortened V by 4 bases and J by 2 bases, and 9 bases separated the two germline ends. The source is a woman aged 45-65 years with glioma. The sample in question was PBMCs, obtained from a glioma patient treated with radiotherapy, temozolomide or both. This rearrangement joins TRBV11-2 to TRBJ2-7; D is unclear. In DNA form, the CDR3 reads TGTGCCAGCAGCTGGGCGGTGGCCTACGAGCAGTACTTC. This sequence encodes CASSWAVAYEQYF.